These 19 T cell receptor beta chains were all obtained from the same sample, sequenced in a study of shared clonotypes between healthy human individuals. Produced via immunoSEQ multiplex PCR; TCRdb's table is partial and in-frame only. The profile shows 640,000 or so clones, about three quarters of them singletons. The specimen was memory CD4+ T cells sorted from blood. Subset indicated: CD45RA-negative fraction. The receptor source for this set is a woman in her 30s in good health.

V gene TRBV4-1 combines with J gene TRBJ1-2; D ambiguous. With 1 base removed from V and 5 bases from J, the gap between germline ends came to 11 bases. CDR3 length: 14 amino acids. Germline CDR1 and CDR2: MGHRA and YSYEKL. The CDR3 sequence is CASSQADGLYGYTF. As DNA, the CDR3 is TGCGCCAGCAGCCAAGCGGACGGACTTTATGGCTACACCTTC.

This rearrangement joins TRBV7-3 to TRBJ2-3, with D uncertain. This CDR3 has 13 residues. Germline loops: CDR1 SGHTA, CDR2 FQGTGA. Trimming removed 4 bases at V and 4 bases at J, with 9 bases between. CDR3 coding DNA: TGTGCCAGCAGCTCCAACCCCCCAGATACGCAGTATTTT. Its translation: CASSSNPPDTQYF.

The V call is TRBV2, the J call TRBJ2-7; weak D call: TRBD2 (6 bases). The CDR3 spans 12 residues. The germline V gene has CDR1 SNHLY and CDR2 FYNNEI. V lost 3 bases and J lost 10, with 13 bases in between. The CDR3 DNA follows: TGTGCCAGCAGTGAGGGACTCCCCAGTCAGTACTTC. Its protein is CASSEGLPSQYF.

This clone was counted ten times or more. The chain employs TRBV19 and TRBJ1-1, with D maybe TRBD1 (5 bases). The CDR3 is 13 residues long. The germline V gene has CDR1 LNHDA and CDR2 SQIVND (reference sequence). Trimming left V 4 bases short and J 7 bases short, with 13 bases between. CDR3 loop: CASSKGVKGEAFF. The CDR3 DNA sequence: TGTGCCAGTAGTAAAGGGGTGAAGGGTGAAGCTTTCTTT. The variable domain in full, completed from reference TRBV19 and TRBJ1-1, reads DGGITQSPKYLFRKEGQNVTLSCEQNLNHDAMYWYRQDPGQGLRLIYYSQIVNDFQKGDIAEGYSVSREKKESFPLTVTSAQKNPTAFYLCASSKGVKGEAFFGQGTRLTVV.

This rearrangement joins TRBV10-3 to TRBJ2-7; 11 nucleotides agree with TRBD2. The CDR3 consists of 16 residues. Germline loops: CDR1 ENHRY, CDR2 SYGVKD. The trim removed 5 bases at V and 1 base at J, leaving 7 bases unmatched. CDR3 coding DNA: TGTGCCATCAGTAGTAGCGGGAGGGCCGGTTCCTACGAGCAGTACTTC. Its translation is CAISSSGRAGSYEQYF.

The rearrangement links TRBV2 to TRBJ2-7; D perhaps matches TRBD2 (6 bases). The CDR3 loop spans 14 amino acids. The ends were cut back, 4 bases at V and 1 base at J, with 11 bases in the middle. The germline V gene has CDR1 SNHLY and CDR2 FYNNEI. The CDR3 is CASSAEGLSYEQYF. DNA of the CDR3: TGTGCCAGCAGTGCGGAGGGGCTTTCCTACGAGCAGTACTTC.

V gene TRBV6-6 combines with J gene TRBJ1-4, with TRBD1 matching over 7 bases. CDR3 size: 16 residues. Germline V lookup: CDR1 MNHNY, CDR2 SVGAGI (reference sequence). With 4 bases clipped from V and 9 bases from J, the junction kept 14 bases outside the gene matches. The CDR3 protein is CASSWDSGGGGQKLFF. The CDR3 DNA reads TGTGCCAGCAGTTGGGACAGTGGTGGCGGGGGACAAAAACTGTTTTTT.

V and J are TRBV15 and TRBJ1-4; D is unclear. This CDR3 has 15 residues. The germline V gene has CDR1 LNHNV and CDR2 YYDKDF (reference sequence). The V end lost 0 bases, the J end lost 8 bases, and 13 bases lay between the germline ends. The CDR3 spells CATSRDPGSGEKLFF. In DNA form, the CDR3 reads TGTGCCACCAGCAGAGATCCGGGTTCGGGAGAAAAACTGTTTTTT.

CDR3 coding DNA: TGCGCCAGCAGTCCGGGGCTTAGGGAGCAGTACTTC. This encodes CASSPGLREQYF. The V gene is TRBV23-1, the J gene TRBJ2-7; perhaps D is TRBD1 or TRBD2 (5 bases each). TRBV23-1 counts as an open reading frame of uncertain function. Trimming pared 4 bases from V and 7 bases from J, leaving 11 bases between. This CDR3 spans 12 amino acids.

The DNA for the CDR3 is TGTGCCAGCAGAAGACTCACATCTTACGAGCAGTACTTC. Amino acid sequence: CASRRLTSYEQYF. V usage is TRBV28 and J usage is TRBJ2-7; D is undetermined. This CDR3 contains 13 residues. V was trimmed by 6 bases and J by 4 bases, leaving 13 bases between them. Germline V gene sequence: CDR1 MDHEN, CDR2 SYDVKM.

This clone appeared a few times. The chain joins TRBV5-4 to TRBJ2-1, with TRBD1 as a possible D gene (6 bases). V lost 7 bases and J lost 4, with 18 bases in between. The CDR3 loop spans 15 amino acids. Germline V lookup: CDR1 SGHNT, CDR2 YYREEE (reference sequence). The CDR3 sequence is CASAARDGQYNEQFF. Here the CDR3 DNA reads TGTGCCAGCGCCGCCAGGGACGGACAGTACAATGAGCAGTTCTTC.

This clone was found a few times. The rearrangement joins TRBV7-2 to TRBJ1-5; 7 bases map to TRBD1. The CDR3 loop spans 14 amino acids. The V gene's germline CDR1 is SGHTA and CDR2 FQGNSA. V was clipped by 5 bases and J by 2 bases; unmatched bases: 3. The CDR3 region is CASSRQGGNQPQHF. The CDR3 DNA reads TGTGCCAGCAGCAGACAGGGTGGCAATCAGCCCCAGCATTTT.

V gene TRBV5-1 combines with J gene TRBJ1-1, with D uncertain. CDR3 size: 18 residues. CDR1 and CDR2 (germline): SGHRS, YFSETQ. V was pared by 1 base and J by 0 bases, with 19 bases between. CDR3 coding DNA: TGCGCCAGCAGCTTGAGATCCCCTGGCAGGACCGTGAACACTGAAGCTTTCTTT. Translation gives CASSLRSPGRTVNTEAFF.

This clone appeared a single time. Other DNA sequences within the sample encode an identical CDR3. The rearrangement uses TRBV5-1 and TRBJ2-7; D ambiguous. V was clipped by 4 bases and J by 1 base, with 6 bases between them. The V gene's germline CDR1 is SGHRS and CDR2 YFSETQ. The CDR3 is 12 residues long. The CDR3, as DNA: TGCGCCAGCAGCCCGGGTTCCTACGAGCAGTACTTC. Its protein is CASSPGSYEQYF.

The V gene is TRBV7-3, the J gene TRBJ2-3; no firm D call. The germline V and J ends were trimmed by 4 bases and 0 bases, with 5 bases remaining between them. The CDR3 consists of 13 residues. Germline CDR1 SGHTA, CDR2 FQGTGA. The CDR3: CASSYDSTDTQYF. The CDR3 DNA is TGTGCCAGCAGCTACGACAGCACAGATACGCAGTATTTT.

V is TRBV4-1 and J is TRBJ2-7; either TRBD1 or TRBD2 may fit D (5 bases each). This CDR3 has 17 amino acids. Germline V gene sequence: CDR1 MGHRA, CDR2 YSYEKL. Trimming took 4 bases from V and 3 from J, leaving 22 bases between them. CDR3 nucleotides: TGCGCCAGCAGCCGTGCGGGTGGGACCACCCTGAACTACGAGCAGTACTTC. It translates to CASSRAGGTTLNYEQYF.

V and J are TRBV5-1 and TRBJ1-1; TRBD1 matches 8 bases. There are 16 residues in the CDR3. The junction had 15 bases not matched to a gene; V was cut back by 5 bases and J by 6 bases. Germline V CDR1 and CDR2: SGHRS, YFSETQ. The CDR3 bases are TGCGCCAGCAGTATAGGACAGGGTCTTCGGTCCTCTGAAGCTTTCTTT. Its protein is CASSIGQGLRSSEAFF.

The genes are TRBV5-5 and TRBJ2-7; D unresolved. The ends were cut back, 3 bases at V and 5 bases at J, with 12 bases in the middle. CDR1 and CDR2 from the germline V gene are SGHKS and YYEKEE (reference sequence). The CDR3 is made up of 13 amino acids. This CDR3 reads CASSWYGSDEQYF. In DNA form, the CDR3 reads TGTGCCAGCAGCTGGTACGGTTCCGACGAGCAGTACTTC.

The rearrangement uses TRBV6-1 and TRBJ2-7; no clear D. Trimming stripped 6 bases from V and 0 bases from J, with 9 bases between. The CDR3 runs 13 residues. Looked up from germline, CDR1 is MNHNS and CDR2 is SASEGT. The CDR3 here is CASSPVLSYEQYF. The DNA of the CDR3 is TGTGCCAGCAGCCCCGTTCTCTCCTACGAGCAGTACTTC.